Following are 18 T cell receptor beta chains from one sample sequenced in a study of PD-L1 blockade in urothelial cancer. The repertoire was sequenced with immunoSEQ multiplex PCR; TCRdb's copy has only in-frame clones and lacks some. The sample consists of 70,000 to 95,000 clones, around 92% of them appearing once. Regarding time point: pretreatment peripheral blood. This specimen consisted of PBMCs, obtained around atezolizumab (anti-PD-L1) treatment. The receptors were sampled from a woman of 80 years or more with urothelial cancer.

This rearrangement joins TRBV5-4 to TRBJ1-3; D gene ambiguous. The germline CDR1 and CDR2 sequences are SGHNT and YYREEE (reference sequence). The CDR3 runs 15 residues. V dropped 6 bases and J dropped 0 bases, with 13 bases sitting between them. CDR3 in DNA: TGTGCCAGCACCCGAATAGGGAGCTCTGGAAACACCATATATTTT. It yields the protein CASTRIGSSGNTIYF.

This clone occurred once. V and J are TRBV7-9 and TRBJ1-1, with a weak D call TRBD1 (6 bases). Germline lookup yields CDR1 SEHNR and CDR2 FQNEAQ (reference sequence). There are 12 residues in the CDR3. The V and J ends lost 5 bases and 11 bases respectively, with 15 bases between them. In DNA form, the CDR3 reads TGTGCCAGCAGCAATAGCGGGGGCCGGGCTTTCTTT. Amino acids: CASSNSGGRAFF. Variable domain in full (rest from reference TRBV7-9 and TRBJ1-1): DTGVSQNPRHKITKRGQNVTFRCDPISEHNRLYWYRQTLGQGPEFLTYFQNEAQLEKSRLLSDRFSAERPKGSFSTLEIQRTEQGDSAMYLCASSNSGGRAFFGQGTRLTVV.

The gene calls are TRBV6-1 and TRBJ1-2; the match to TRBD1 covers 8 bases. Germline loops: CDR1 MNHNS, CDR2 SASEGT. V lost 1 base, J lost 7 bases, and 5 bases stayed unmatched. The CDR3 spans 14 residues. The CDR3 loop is CASSEGDRKAGYTF. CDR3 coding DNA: TGTGCCAGCAGTGAAGGGGACAGGAAAGCTGGCTACACCTTC.

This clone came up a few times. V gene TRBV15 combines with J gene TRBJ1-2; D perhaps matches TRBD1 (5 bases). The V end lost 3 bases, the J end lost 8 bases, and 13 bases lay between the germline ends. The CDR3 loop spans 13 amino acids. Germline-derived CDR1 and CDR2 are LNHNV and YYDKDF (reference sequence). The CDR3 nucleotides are TGTGCCACCAGCAGGGACAACACGGCGGGCTACACCTTC. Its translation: CATSRDNTAGYTF. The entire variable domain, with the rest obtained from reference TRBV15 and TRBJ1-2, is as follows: DAMVIQNPRYQVTQFGKPVTLSCSQTLNHNVMYWYQQKSSQAPKLLFHYYDKDFNNEADTPDNFQSRRPNTSFCFLDIRSPGLGDTAMYLCATSRDNTAGYTFGSGTRLTVV.

CDR3: CASSCGIDGVEQYF. The CDR3 bases are TGTGCCAGCAGCTGCGGGATTGACGGGGTCGAGCAGTACTTC. The chain has TRBV5-7 and TRBJ2-5; the D gene is possibly TRBD2 (6 bases). The J call is doubtful: the DNA matches TRBJ2-7 better. TRBV5-7 is known as an ORF, though its function is uncertain. CDR3 length: 14 residues.

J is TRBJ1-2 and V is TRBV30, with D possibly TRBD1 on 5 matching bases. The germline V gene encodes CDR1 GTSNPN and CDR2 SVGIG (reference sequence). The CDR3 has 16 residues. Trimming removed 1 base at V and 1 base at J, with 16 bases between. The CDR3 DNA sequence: TGTGCCTGGAGTGGGGGCATCAACTACTATAACTATGGCTACACCTTC. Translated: CAWSGGINYYNYGYTF. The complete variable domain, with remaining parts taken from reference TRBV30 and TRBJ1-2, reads SQTIHQWPATLVQPVGSPLSLECTVEGTSNPNLYWYRQAAGRGLQLLFYSVGIGQISSEVPQNLSASRPQDRQFILSSKKLLLSDSGFYLCAWSGGINYYNYGYTFGSGTRLTVV.

The CDR3 DNA sequence: TGTGCCATCAGTCCAGGGACAGGGCGCACCGGGGAGCTGTTTTTT. Residues: CAISPGTGRTGELFF. The chain combines TRBV10-3 with TRBJ2-2; TRBD1 agrees at 9 bases. This CDR3 has 15 residues. Germline lookup yields CDR1 ENHRY and CDR2 SYGVKD. The junction had 5 bases not matched to a gene; V was cut back by 5 bases and J by 4 bases.

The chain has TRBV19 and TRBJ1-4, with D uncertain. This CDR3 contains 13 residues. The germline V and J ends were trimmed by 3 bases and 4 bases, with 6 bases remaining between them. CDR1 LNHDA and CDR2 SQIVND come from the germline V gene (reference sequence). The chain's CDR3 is CASSITGNEKLFF. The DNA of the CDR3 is TGTGCCAGTAGTATCACGGGTAATGAAAAACTGTTTTTT.

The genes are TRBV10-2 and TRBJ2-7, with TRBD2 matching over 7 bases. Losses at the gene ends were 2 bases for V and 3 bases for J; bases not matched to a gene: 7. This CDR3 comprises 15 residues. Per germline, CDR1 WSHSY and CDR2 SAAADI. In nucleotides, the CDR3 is TGCGCCAGCAGTGAGGGGGCGGGGGTGCGCTACGAGCAGTACTTC. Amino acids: CASSEGAGVRYEQYF.

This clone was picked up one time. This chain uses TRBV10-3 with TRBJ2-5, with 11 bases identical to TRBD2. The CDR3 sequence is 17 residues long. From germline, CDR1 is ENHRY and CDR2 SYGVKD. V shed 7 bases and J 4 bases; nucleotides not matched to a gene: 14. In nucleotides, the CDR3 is TGTGCCATCAAAGCTACTGCTAGCGGGGGGTTAGGAGAGACCCAGTACTTC. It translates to CAIKATASGGLGETQYF.

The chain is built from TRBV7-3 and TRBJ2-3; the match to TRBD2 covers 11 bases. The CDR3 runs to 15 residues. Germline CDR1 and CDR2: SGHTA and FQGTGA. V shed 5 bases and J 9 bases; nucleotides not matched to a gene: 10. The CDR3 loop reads CASSPNSLAGGTQYF. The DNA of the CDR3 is TGTGCCAGCAGCCCTAACTCGCTAGCGGGAGGCACGCAGTATTTT.

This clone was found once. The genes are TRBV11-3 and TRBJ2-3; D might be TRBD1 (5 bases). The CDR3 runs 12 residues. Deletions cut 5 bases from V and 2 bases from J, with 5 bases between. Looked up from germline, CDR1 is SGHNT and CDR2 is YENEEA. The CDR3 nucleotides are TGTGCCAGCAGCGGGGCCACAGATACGCAGTATTTT. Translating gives CASSGATDTQYF.

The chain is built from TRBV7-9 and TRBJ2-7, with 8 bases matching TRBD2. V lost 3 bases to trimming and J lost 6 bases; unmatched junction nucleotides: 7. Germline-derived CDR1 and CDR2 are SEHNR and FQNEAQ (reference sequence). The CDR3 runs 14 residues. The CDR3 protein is CASSFGLARPEQYF. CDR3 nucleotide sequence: TGTGCCAGCAGCTTTGGACTAGCCCGCCCCGAGCAGTACTTC.

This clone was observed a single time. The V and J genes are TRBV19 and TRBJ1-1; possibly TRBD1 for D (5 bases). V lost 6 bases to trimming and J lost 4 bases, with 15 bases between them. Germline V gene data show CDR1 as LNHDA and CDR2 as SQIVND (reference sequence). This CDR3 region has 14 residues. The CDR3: CASRDRQGITEAFF. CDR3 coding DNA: TGTGCCAGTAGAGACCGTCAGGGAATCACTGAAGCTTTCTTT.

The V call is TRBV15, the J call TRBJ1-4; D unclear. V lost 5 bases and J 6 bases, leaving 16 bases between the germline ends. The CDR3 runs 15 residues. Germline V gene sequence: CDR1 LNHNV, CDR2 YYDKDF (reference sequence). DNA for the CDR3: TGTGCCACCAGCCTTTTTGCGGGCTTGCATGAAAAACTGTTTTTT. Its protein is CATSLFAGLHEKLFF.

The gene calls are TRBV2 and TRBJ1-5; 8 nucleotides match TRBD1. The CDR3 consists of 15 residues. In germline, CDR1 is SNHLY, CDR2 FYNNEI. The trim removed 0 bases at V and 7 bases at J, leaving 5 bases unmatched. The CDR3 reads CASSEADRGRQPQHF. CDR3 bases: TGTGCCAGCAGTGAAGCCGACAGGGGTAGGCAGCCCCAGCATTTT.

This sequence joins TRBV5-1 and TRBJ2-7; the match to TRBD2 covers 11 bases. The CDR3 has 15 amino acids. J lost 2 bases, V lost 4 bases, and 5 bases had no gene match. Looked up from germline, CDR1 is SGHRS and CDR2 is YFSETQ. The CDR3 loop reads CASSLGTSGAYEQYF. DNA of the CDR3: TGCGCCAGCAGCCTAGGGACTAGCGGAGCCTACGAGCAGTACTTC.

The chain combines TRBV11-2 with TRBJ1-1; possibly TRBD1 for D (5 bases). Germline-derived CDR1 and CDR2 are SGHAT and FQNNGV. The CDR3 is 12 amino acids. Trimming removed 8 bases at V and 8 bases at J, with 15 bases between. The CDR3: CASLADNREAFF. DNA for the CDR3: TGTGCCAGCTTAGCGGACAACCGAGAAGCTTTCTTT.